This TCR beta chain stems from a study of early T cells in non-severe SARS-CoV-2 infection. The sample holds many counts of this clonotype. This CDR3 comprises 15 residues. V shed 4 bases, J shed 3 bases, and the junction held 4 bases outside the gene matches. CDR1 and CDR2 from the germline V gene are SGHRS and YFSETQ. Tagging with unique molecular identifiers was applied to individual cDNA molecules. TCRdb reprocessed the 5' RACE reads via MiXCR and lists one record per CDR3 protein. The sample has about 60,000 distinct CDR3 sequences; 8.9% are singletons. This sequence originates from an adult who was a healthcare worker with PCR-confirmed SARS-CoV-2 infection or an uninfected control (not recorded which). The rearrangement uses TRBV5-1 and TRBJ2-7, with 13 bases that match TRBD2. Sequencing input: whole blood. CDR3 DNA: TGCGCCAGCAGCATCCGGACTAGCGGGGGCTACGAGCAGTACTTC. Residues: CASSIRTSGGYEQYF.